In this sample, the clone carrying this T cell receptor beta chain turned up a few times. In the same sample, other DNA sequences code for this CDR3. V shed 1 base and J shed 4 bases, with 11 bases lying between them. CDR3 length: 15 amino acids. CDR1 is SEHNR, CDR2 FQNEAQ, per germline (reference sequence). This entry comes from a study of blood T cell repertoires in COVID-19. Repertoires were generated with immunoSEQ multiplex PCR, while TCRdb's copy carries only in-frame clones and drops some. The top ten clones hold roughly 6% of a sample with about 250,000 clones, 70% to 90% of them seen once. The TCR was taken from a woman aged 25 to 39 with COVID-19, enrolled during active disease. Sample: peripheral blood. V is TRBV7-9 and J is TRBJ1-5; the D gene is possibly TRBD1 (6 bases). The CDR3 sequence is CASSLEGQGNQPQHF. The DNA of the CDR3 is TGTGCCAGCAGCTTAGAAGGGCAGGGGAATCAGCCCCAGCATTTT.